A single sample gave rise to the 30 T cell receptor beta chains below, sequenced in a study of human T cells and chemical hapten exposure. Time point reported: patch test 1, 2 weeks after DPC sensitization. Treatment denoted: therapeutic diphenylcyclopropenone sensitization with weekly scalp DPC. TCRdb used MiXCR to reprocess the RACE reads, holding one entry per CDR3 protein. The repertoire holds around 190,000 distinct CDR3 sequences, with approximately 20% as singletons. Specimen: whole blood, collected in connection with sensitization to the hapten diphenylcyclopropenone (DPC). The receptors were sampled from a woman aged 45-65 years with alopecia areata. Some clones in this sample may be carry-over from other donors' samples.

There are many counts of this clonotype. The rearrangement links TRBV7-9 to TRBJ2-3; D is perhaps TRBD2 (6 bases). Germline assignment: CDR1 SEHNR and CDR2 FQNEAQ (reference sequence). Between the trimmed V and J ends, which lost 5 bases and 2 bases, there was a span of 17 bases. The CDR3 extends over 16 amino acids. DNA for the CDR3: TGTGCCAGCAGCCGGGCGACTAGTCGAAACACAGATACGCAGTATTTT. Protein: CASSRATSRNTDTQYF.

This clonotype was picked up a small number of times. CDR3 residues: CASTRDRGHIQYF. The CDR3 coding sequence is TGTGCCAGCACCAGGGACAGGGGTCACATTCAGTACTTC. V gene TRBV6-5 combines with J gene TRBJ2-4, with 10 bases identical to TRBD1. The germline V gene encodes CDR1 MNHEY and CDR2 SVGAGI. V was pared by 7 bases and J by 8 bases, with 5 bases of the junction left unmatched. The CDR3 extends over 13 amino acids.

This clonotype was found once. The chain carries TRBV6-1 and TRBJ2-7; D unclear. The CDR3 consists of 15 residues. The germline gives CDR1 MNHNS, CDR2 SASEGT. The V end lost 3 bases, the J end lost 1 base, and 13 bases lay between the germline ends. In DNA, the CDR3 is TGTGCCAGCAGTGAGGCAGCTTTACTTTCCTACGAGCAGTACTTC. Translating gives CASSEAALLSYEQYF.

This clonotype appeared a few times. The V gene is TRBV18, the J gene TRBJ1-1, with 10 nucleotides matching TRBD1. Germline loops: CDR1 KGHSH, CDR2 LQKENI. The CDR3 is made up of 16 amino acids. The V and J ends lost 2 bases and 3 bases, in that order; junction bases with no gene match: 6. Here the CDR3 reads CASSPKTGGAYTEAFF. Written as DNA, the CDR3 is TGTGCCAGCTCACCAAAGACAGGGGGCGCCTACACTGAAGCTTTCTTT.

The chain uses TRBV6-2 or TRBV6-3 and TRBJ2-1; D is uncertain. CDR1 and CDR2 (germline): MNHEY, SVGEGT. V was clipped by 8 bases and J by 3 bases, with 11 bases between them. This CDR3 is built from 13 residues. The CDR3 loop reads CASCRQIYNEQFF. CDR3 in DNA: TGTGCCAGCTGCCGCCAGATCTACAATGAGCAGTTCTTC.

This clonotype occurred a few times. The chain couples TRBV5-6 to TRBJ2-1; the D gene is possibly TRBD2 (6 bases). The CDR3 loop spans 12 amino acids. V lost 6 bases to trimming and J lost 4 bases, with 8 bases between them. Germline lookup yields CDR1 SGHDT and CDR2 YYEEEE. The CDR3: CASNGGYNEQFF. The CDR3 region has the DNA TGTGCCAGCAACGGGGGATACAATGAGCAGTTCTTC.

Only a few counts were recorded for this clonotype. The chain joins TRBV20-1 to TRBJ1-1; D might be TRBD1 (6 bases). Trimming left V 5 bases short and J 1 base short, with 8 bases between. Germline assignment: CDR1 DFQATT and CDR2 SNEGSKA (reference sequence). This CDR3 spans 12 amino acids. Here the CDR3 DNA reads TGCAGTGCTGGGGGGCCGAACACTGAAGCTTTCTTT. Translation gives CSAGGPNTEAFF.

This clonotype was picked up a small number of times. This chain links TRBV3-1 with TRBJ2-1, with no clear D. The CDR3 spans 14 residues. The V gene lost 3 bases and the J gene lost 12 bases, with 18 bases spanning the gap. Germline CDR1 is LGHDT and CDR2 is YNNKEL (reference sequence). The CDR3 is CASSHEKAPMGQFF. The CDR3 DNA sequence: TGTGCCAGCAGCCACGAAAAGGCCCCTATGGGGCAGTTCTTC.

CDR3 in DNA: TGTGCCAGCAGCTTAGTTCTCCCCCGCAATGAGCAGTTCTTC. Its protein product is CASSLVLPRNEQFF. This chain joins TRBV11-2 and TRBJ2-1; D remains ambiguous. Trimming removed 1 base from V and 6 bases from J, with 10 bases in between. Germline CDR1 is SGHAT and CDR2 is FQNNGV. The CDR3 is 14 residues long.

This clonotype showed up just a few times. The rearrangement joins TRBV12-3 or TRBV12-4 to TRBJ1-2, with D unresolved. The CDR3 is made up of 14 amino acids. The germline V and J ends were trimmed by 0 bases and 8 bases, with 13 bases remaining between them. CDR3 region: CASSLARETPGYTF. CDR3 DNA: TGTGCCAGCAGTTTAGCAAGGGAGACCCCCGGCTACACCTTC.

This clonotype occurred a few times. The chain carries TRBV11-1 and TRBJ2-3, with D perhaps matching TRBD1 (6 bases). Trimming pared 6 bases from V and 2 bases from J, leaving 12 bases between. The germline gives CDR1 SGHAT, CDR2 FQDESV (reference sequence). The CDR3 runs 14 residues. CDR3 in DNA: TGTGCCAGCAGTCCGGGACAACTCACAGATACGCAGTATTTT. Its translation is CASSPGQLTDTQYF.

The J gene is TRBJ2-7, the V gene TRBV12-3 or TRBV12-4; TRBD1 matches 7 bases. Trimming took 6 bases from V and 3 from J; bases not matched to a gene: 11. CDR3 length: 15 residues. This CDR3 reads CASSSYRDSLYEQYF. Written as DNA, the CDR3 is TGTGCCAGCAGCTCCTACCGGGACAGCCTCTACGAGCAGTACTTC.

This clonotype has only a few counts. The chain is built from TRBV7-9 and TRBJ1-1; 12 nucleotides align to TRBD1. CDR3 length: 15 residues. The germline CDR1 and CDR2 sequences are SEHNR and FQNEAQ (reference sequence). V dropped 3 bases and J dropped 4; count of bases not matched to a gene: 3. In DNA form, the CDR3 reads TGTGCCAGCAGCTTGGGACAGGGGGCGGTCACTGAAGCTTTCTTT. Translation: CASSLGQGAVTEAFF. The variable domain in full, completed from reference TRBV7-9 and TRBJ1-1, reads DTGVSQNPRHKITKRGQNVTFRCDPISEHNRLYWYRQTLGQGPEFLTYFQNEAQLEKSRLLSDRFSAERPKGSFSTLEIQRTEQGDSAMYLCASSLGQGAVTEAFFGQGTRLTVV.

The CDR3 nucleotides read TGTGCCAGTACCCCTCGGACAGGTCATGGCTACACCTTC. Protein sequence: CASTPRTGHGYTF. The rearrangement links TRBV19 to TRBJ1-2; 7 positions agree with TRBD1. The CDR3 is 13 residues long. Germline V CDR1 and CDR2: LNHDA, SQIVND (reference sequence). Trimming cost V 7 bases and J 6 bases; bases outside gene matches: 8.

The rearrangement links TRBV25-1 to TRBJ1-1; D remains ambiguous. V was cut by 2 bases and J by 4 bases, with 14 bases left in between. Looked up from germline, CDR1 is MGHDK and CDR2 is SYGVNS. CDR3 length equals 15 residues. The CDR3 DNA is TGTGCCAGCAGTGAAGGTTGGCCGATGAGCACTGAAGCTTTCTTT. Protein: CASSEGWPMSTEAFF.

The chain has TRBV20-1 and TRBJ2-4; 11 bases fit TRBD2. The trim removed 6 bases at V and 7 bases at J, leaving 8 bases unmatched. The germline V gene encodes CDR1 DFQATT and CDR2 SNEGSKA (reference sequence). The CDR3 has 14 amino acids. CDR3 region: CSAVAGGGRNIQYF. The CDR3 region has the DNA TGCAGTGCCGTAGCGGGAGGGGGCAGGAACATTCAGTACTTC.

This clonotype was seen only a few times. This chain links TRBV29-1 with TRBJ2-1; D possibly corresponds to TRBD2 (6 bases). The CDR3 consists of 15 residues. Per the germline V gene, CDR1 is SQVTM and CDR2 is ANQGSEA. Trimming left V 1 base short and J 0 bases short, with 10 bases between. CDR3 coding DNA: TGCAGCGTTGAAGGGGACTCGAGCTCCTACAATGAGCAGTTCTTC. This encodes CSVEGDSSSYNEQFF.

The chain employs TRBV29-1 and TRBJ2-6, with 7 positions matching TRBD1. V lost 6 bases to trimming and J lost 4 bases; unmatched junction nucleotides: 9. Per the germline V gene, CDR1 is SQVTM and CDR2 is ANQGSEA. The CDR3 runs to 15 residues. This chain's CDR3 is CSVGQVSAGANVLTF. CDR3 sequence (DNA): TGCAGCGTCGGACAGGTATCGGCAGGGGCCAACGTCCTGACTTTC.

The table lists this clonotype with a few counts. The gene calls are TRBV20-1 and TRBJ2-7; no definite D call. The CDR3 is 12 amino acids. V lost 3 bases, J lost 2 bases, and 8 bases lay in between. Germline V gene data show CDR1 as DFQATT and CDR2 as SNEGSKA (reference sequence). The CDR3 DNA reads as TGCAGTGCTAGGTGGCAGCCCTACGAGCAGTACTTC. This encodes CSARWQPYEQYF.

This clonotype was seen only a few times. The CDR3 region has the DNA TGTGCCAGCACCCGGACGACATTGCACACCGGGGAGCTGTTTTTT. This translates into CASTRTTLHTGELFF. This chain uses TRBV25-1 with TRBJ2-2; D is ambiguous. The ends were cut back, 7 bases at V and 3 bases at J, with 15 bases in the middle. The CDR3 is made up of 15 amino acids. Per the germline V gene, CDR1 is MGHDK and CDR2 is SYGVNS.

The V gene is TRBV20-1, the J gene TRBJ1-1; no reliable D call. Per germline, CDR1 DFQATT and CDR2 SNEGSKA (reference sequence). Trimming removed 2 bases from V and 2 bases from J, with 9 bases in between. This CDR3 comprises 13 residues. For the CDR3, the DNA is TGCAGTGCTAGACCCAAGGGCAACACTGAAGCTTTCTTT. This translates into CSARPKGNTEAFF.

CDR3 loop: CASSPAAFTDTQYF. CDR3 nucleotides: TGTGCCAGCAGCCCGGCCGCCTTCACAGATACGCAGTATTTT. The chain is built from TRBV7-9 and TRBJ2-3; D uncertain. The CDR3 totals 14 residues. Germline CDR1 reads SEHNR; CDR2 reads FQNEAQ (reference sequence). The V end lost 5 bases, the J end lost 2 bases, and 11 bases lay between the germline ends.

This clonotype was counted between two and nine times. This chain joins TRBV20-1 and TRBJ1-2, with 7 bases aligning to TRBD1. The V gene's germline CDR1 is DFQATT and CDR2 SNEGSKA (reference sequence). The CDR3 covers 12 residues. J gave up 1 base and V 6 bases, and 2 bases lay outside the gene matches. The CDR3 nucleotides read TGCAGTGCCCACAGGGGTAACTATGGCTACACCTTC. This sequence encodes CSAHRGNYGYTF.

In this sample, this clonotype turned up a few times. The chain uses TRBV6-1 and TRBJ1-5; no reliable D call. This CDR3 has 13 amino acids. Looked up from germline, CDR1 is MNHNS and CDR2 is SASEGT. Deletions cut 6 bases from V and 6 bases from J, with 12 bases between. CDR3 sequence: CASSRAFGQPQHF. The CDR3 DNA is TGTGCCAGCAGCCGGGCCTTCGGTCAGCCCCAGCATTTT.

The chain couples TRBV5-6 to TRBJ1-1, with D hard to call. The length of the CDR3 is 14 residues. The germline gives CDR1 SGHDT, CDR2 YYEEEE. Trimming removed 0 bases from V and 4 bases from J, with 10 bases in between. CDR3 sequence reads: CASSLGGGGTEAFF. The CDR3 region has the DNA TGTGCCAGCAGCTTGGGCGGTGGTGGCACTGAAGCTTTCTTT.

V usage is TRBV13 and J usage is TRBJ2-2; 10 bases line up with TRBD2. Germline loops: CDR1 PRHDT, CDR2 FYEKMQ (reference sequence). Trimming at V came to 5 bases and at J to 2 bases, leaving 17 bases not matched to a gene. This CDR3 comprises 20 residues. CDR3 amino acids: CASSLNRVILAGRNTGELFF. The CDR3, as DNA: TGTGCCAGCAGCCTCAACCGAGTAATACTAGCGGGAAGAAACACCGGGGAGCTGTTTTTT. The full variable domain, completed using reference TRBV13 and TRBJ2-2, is AAGVIQSPRHLIKEKRETATLKCYPIPRHDTVYWYQQGPGQDPQFLISFYEKMQSDKGSIPDRFSAQQFSDYHSELNMSSLELGDSALYFCASSLNRVILAGRNTGELFFGEGSRLTVL.

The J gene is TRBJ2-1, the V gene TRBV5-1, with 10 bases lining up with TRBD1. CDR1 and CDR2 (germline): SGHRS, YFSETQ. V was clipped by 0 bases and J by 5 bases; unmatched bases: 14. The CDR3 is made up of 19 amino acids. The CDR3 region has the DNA TGCGCCAGCAGCTTGGATCGGGACAGGGGATCTTTTACGCACAATGAGCAGTTCTTC. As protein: CASSLDRDRGSFTHNEQFF. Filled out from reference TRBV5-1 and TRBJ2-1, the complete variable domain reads KAGVTQTPRYLIKTRGQQVTLSCSPISGHRSVSWYQQTPGQGLQFLFEYFSETQRNKGNFPGRFSGRQFSNSRSEMNVSTLELGDSALYLCASSLDRDRGSFTHNEQFFGPGTRLTVL.

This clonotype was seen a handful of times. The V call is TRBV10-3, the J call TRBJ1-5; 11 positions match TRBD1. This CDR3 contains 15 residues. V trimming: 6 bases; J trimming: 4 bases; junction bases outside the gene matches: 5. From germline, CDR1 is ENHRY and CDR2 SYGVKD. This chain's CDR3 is CAISAGQGANQPQHF. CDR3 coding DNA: TGTGCCATCAGCGCCGGACAGGGGGCAAATCAGCCCCAGCATTTT.

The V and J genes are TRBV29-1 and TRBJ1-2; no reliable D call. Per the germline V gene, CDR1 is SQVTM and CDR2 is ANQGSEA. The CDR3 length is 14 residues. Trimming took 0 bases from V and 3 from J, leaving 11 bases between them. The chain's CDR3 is CSVEDPQDYYGYTF. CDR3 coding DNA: TGCAGCGTTGAAGATCCGCAGGACTACTATGGCTACACCTTC.

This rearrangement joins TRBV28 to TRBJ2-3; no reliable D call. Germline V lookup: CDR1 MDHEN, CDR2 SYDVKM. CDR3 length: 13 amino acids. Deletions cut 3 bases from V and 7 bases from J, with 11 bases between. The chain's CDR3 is CASSLGSWHTQYF. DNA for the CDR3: TGTGCCAGCAGTTTGGGATCATGGCATACGCAGTATTTT. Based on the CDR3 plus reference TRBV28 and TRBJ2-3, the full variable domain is DVKVTQSSRYLVKRTGEKVFLECVQDMDHENMFWYRQDPGLGLRLIYFSYDVKMKEKGDIPEGYSVSREKKERFSLILESASTNQTSMYLCASSLGSWHTQYFGPGTRLTVL.